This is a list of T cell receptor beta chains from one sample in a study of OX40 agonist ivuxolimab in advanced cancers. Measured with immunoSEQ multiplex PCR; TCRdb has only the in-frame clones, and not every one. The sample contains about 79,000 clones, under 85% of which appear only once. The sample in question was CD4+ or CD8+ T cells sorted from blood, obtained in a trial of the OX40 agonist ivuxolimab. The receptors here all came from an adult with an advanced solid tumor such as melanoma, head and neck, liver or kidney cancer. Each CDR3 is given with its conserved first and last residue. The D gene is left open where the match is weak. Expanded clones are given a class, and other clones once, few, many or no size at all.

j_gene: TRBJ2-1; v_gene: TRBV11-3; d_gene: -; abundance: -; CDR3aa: CASSLEGDSYNEQFF; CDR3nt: TGTGCCAGCAGCTTAGAGGGGGACTCCTACAATGAGCAGTTCTTC
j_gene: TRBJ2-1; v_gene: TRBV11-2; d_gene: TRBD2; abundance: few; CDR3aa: CASSLKLAGVEQFF; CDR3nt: TGTGCCAGCAGCTTAAAGCTAGCGGGAGTTGAGCAGTTCTTC
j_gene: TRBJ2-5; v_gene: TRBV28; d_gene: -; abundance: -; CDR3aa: CASSLIGVEETQYF; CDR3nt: TGTGCCAGCAGTTTAATAGGAGTCGAGGAGACCCAGTACTTC
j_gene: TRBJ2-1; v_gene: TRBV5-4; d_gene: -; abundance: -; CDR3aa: CASNQWGFRNNEQFF; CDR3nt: TGTGCCAGCAATCAATGGGGCTTTAGGAACAATGAGCAGTTCTTC
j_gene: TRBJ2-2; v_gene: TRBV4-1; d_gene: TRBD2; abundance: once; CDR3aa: CASSHQSGRSGGELFF; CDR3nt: TGCGCCAGCAGCCACCAGAGCGGGAGAAGCGGCGGGGAGCTGTTTTTT
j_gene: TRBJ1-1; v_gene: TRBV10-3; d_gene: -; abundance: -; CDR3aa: CAIRLDGNTEAFF; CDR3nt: TGTGCCATCAGACTCGACGGTAACACTGAAGCTTTCTTT
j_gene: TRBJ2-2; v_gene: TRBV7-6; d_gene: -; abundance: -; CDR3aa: CASTEMSAGELFF; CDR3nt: TGTGCCAGCACCGAGATGTCGGCCGGGGAGCTGTTTTTT
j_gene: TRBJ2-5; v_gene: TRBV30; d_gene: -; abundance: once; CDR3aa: CAWTTPGEETQYF; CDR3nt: TGTGCCTGGACCACCCCCGGGGAGGAGACCCAGTACTTC
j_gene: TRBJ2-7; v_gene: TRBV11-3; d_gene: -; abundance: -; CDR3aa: CASSSRGRREQYF; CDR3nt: TGTGCCAGCAGTTCTAGAGGCAGGCGCGAGCAGTACTTC
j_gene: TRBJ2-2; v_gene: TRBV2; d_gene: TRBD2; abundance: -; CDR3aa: CASRGAGVITGELFF; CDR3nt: TGTGCCAGCAGGGGAGCGGGAGTGATCACCGGGGAGCTGTTTTTT
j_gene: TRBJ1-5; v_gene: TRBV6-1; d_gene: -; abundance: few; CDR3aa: CASSEGIRIYQHF; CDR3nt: TGTGCCAGCAGTGAAGGGATACGGATTTACCAGCATTTT
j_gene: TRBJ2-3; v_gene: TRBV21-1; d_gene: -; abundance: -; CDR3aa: CASSIGPRGDSTDTQYF; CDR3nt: TGTGCCAGCAGCATAGGGCCTCGGGGGGACAGCACAGATACGCAGTATTTT
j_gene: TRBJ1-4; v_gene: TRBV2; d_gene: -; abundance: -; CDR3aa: CASSAIQEPNEKLFF; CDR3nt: TGTGCCAGCAGTGCGATTCAGGAGCCTAATGAAAAACTGTTTTTT
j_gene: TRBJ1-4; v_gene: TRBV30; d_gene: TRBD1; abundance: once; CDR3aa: CAWKGLGQLNEKLFF; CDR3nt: TGTGCCTGGAAAGGTTTGGGACAGCTTAATGAAAAACTGTTTTTT
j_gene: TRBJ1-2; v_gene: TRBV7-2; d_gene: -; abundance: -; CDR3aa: CASSSRQGANYGYTF; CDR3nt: TGTGCCAGCAGCTCCCGCCAGGGAGCTAACTATGGCTACACCTTC
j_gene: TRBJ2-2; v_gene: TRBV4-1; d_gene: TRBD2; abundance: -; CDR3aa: CASSPLAGGELFF; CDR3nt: TGCGCCAGCAGCCCTTTAGCGGGAGGGGAGCTGTTTTTT
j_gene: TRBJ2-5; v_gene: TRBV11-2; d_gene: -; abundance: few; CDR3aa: CASSLGETQYF; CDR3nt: TGTGCCAGCAGCTTAGGAGAGACCCAGTACTTC
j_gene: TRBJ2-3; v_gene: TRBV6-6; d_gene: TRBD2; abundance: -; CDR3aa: CASSRGVAGDTQYF; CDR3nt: TGTGCCAGCAGTCGAGGGGTAGCGGGAGATACGCAGTATTTT
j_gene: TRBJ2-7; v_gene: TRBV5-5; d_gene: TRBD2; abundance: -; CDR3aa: CASSSLGVSGISLRFGQYF; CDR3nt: TGTGCCAGCAGCTCCCTGGGGGTTAGCGGGATCTCGCTACGATTTGGGCAGTACTTC
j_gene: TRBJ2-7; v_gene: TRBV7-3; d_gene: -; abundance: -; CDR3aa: CASSLAPITGYEQYF; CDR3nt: TGTGCCAGCAGCTTAGCCCCCATTACAGGCTACGAGCAGTACTTC
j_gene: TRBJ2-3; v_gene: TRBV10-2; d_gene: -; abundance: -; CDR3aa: CASSESRGRETQYF; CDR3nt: TGCGCCAGCAGTGAGTCGAGGGGGAGGGAGACGCAGTATTTT
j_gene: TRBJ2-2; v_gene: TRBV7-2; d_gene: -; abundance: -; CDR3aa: CASSLEGGSNTGELFF; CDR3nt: TGTGCCAGCAGCTTAGAGGGTGGGAGTAACACCGGGGAGCTGTTTTTT
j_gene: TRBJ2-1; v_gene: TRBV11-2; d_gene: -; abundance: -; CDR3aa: CASSALTYNEQFF; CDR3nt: TGTGCCAGCAGCGCTCTTACCTACAATGAGCAGTTCTTC
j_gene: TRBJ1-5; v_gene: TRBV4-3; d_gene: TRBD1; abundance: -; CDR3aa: CASSHDDRGRQPQHF; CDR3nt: TGCGCCAGCAGCCATGATGACAGGGGCCGACAGCCCCAGCATTTT
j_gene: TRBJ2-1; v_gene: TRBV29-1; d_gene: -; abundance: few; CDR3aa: CSVRDYEGVRPFF; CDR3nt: TGCAGCGTTCGAGACTATGAGGGGGTCCGACCGTTCTTC
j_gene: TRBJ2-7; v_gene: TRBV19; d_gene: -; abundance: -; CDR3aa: CATSPGTQEQYF; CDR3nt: TGTGCCACCTCCCCCGGGACTCAGGAGCAGTACTTC
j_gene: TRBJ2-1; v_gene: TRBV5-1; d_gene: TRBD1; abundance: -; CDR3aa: CASSLRTGNDNEQFF; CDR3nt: TGCGCCAGCAGCTTGAGGACAGGTAATGACAATGAGCAGTTCTTC
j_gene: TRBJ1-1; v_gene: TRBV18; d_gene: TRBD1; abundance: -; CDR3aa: CASSKDRGGMNTEAFF; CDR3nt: TGTGCCAGCTCAAAGGACAGGGGGGGAATGAACACTGAAGCTTTCTTT